Sequencing of this TCR beta chain was carried out in a study of neoadjuvant nivolumab and ipilimumab in lung cancer. Findings and limits, study-wide: TCR clonality did not significantly correlate with pathologic tumor regression.

This CDR3 comprises 18 residues. The V gene end was trimmed by 5 bases and the J gene end by 8 bases; junction bases not matched to a gene: 16. Germline CDR1 reads LGHNA; CDR2 reads YNFKEQ. Regarding this clone: The antigen is undetermined.

Clones were sequenced by immunoSEQ multiplex PCR, and TCRdb holds only the in-frame ones, with some missing. The data hold just over 3,000 clones, with 80% to 90% observed a single time. The input for sequencing was tumor tissue, taken after neoadjuvant nivolumab, alone or with ipilimumab, at or shortly before surgery. The receptor was isolated from an adult with non-small cell lung cancer. The rearrangement links TRBV4-2 to TRBJ2-1, with TRBD1 matching over 12 bases. DNA of the CDR3: TGTGCCAGCAGCTTCCAACCCTCGGGACAGGGGGCCATGTATGAGCAGTTCTTC. Translated: CASSFQPSGQGAMYEQFF.